Presented here are 23 T cell receptor beta chains from one specimen sequenced in a study of beta chain features in type 1 diabetes. Expressed TCRB transcripts were sequenced because the entire RNA isolate underwent reverse transcription. Profiling relied on immunoSEQ multiplex PCR, and the TCRdb table lists in-frame clones only, not all of them. Here the sample spans 810,000 or so clones, roughly a sixth being singletons. Material: naive CD4+ T cells from blood. The source is a woman under 30 in good health.

This clone was found a few times. The chain is built from TRBV2 and TRBJ2-5; D is unclear. The CDR3 length is 12 residues. V lost 1 base, J lost 4 bases, and 4 bases lay in between. From germline, CDR1 is SNHLY and CDR2 FYNNEI. The CDR3, as DNA: TGTGCCAGCAGTGAAGTGTCAGAGACCCAGTACTTC. Translated, it gives CASSEVSETQYF.

There are a few counts of this clone. The V call is TRBV29-1, the J call TRBJ2-5; D gene uncertain. Germline assignment: CDR1 SQVTM and CDR2 ANQGSEA. V was trimmed by 4 bases and J by 0 bases, leaving 6 bases between them. This CDR3 comprises 12 residues. Here the CDR3 reads CSVGRHQETQYF. The CDR3 DNA is TGCAGCGTTGGCCGGCACCAAGAGACCCAGTACTTC.

This clone was recorded a few times. The V call is TRBV19, the J call TRBJ1-5; a weak D match, TRBD1 (5 bases). The CDR3 extends over 14 amino acids. Trimming stripped 7 bases from V and 4 bases from J, with 14 bases between. CDR1 LNHDA and CDR2 SQIVND come from the germline V gene (reference sequence). The CDR3 sequence: CASKVDRLNQPQHF. The DNA for the CDR3 is TGTGCCAGTAAGGTCGACAGACTTAATCAGCCCCAGCATTTT.

V usage is TRBV5-1 and J usage is TRBJ2-7; D is uncertain. The CDR3 covers 15 residues. The V end was cut by 0 bases, the J end by 3 bases, with 13 bases between. The germline CDR1 and CDR2 sequences are SGHRS and YFSETQ. The chain's CDR3 is CASSLGPDVGYEQYF. Written as DNA, the CDR3 is TGCGCCAGCAGCTTGGGCCCGGATGTGGGCTACGAGCAGTACTTC. The full variable domain, in which reference TRBV5-1 and TRBJ2-7 provide the parts outside the CDR3, is KAGVTQTPRYLIKTRGQQVTLSCSPISGHRSVSWYQQTPGQGLQFLFEYFSETQRNKGNFPGRFSGRQFSNSRSEMNVSTLELGDSALYLCASSLGPDVGYEQYFGPGTRLTVT.

The V gene is TRBV27, the J gene TRBJ2-6; no reliable D call. This CDR3 region has 15 residues. Germline CDR1 and CDR2: MNHEY and SMNVEV (reference sequence). Trimming cost V 10 bases and J 0 bases, with 13 bases left between them. DNA for the CDR3: TGTGCCACCCGGGCCACCCACTCTGGGGCCAACGTCCTGACTTTC. Translation gives CATRATHSGANVLTF.

The rearrangement uses TRBV6-5 and TRBJ1-1, with 9 bases identical to TRBD1. Trimming took 7 bases from V and 14 from J; bases not matched to a gene: 11. CDR1 MNHEY and CDR2 SVGAGI come from the germline V gene. The CDR3 spans 12 residues. CDR3 protein: CASKQGDRVEFF. The CDR3 DNA reads as TGTGCCAGCAAACAGGGGGACAGGGTGGAGTTCTTT.

The table lists this clone with a few counts. The chain is built from TRBV28 and TRBJ2-3; 7 bases fit TRBD1. Germline V gene sequence: CDR1 MDHEN, CDR2 SYDVKM. V was clipped by 5 bases and J by 6 bases; unmatched bases: 8. This CDR3 has 14 residues. The CDR3 protein is CASSPRQGLDTQYF. Written as DNA, the CDR3 is TGTGCCAGCAGTCCTAGACAGGGCCTCGATACGCAGTATTTT.

This clone was seen a few times. V gene TRBV28 combines with J gene TRBJ2-3; 9 nucleotides align to TRBD2. Germline V gives CDR1 MDHEN, CDR2 SYDVKM. V dropped 7 bases and J dropped 1; count of bases not matched to a gene: 3. The CDR3 consists of 14 residues. The CDR3 bases are TGTGCCAGCAAACTAGCGGGCGGCACAGATACGCAGTATTTT. This translates into CASKLAGGTDTQYF. The variable domain in full, with the rest retrieved from reference TRBV28 and TRBJ2-3, is DVKVTQSSRYLVKRTGEKVFLECVQDMDHENMFWYRQDPGLGLRLIYFSYDVKMKEKGDIPEGYSVSREKKERFSLILESASTNQTSMYLCASKLAGGTDTQYFGPGTRLTVL.

The chain joins TRBV27 to TRBJ2-7; no firm D call. Germline V gene data show CDR1 as MNHEY and CDR2 as SMNVEV (reference sequence). The CDR3 is made up of 15 amino acids. With 5 bases removed from V and 0 bases from J, the gap between germline ends came to 14 bases. The CDR3 sequence is CASSPFSPDSYEQYF. CDR3 nucleotide sequence: TGTGCCAGCAGTCCCTTTTCTCCGGACTCCTACGAGCAGTACTTC.

This chain links TRBV7-3 with TRBJ2-2; TRBD1 might be the D (5 bases). The CDR3 is 13 residues long. CDR1 is SGHTA and CDR2 is FQGTGA in the germline V gene. The V and J ends lost 1 base and 5 bases respectively, with 5 bases between them. The CDR3 nucleotides are TGTGCCAGCAGCTTAAGACAGACCGGGGAGCTGTTTTTT. Translating it yields CASSLRQTGELFF. The whole variable domain, filled in from reference TRBV7-3 and TRBJ2-2, reads GAGVSQTPSNKVTEKGKYVELRCDPISGHTALYWYRQSLGQGPEFLIYFQGTGAADDSGLPNDRFFAVRPEGSVSTLKIQRTERGDSAVYLCASSLRQTGELFFGEGSRLTVL.

This clone was counted between two and nine times. V usage is TRBV19 and J usage is TRBJ2-2; 10 bases map to TRBD2. The CDR3 sequence is 15 residues long. J lost 5 bases, V lost 6 bases, and 6 bases had no gene match. Looked up from germline, CDR1 is LNHDA and CDR2 is SQIVND (reference sequence). The CDR3 DNA reads TGTGCCAGTAGGTCTAGCGGGAGATCAACCGGGGAGCTGTTTTTT. Translated, it gives CASRSSGRSTGELFF.

This chain joins TRBV28 and TRBJ1-2, with a possible D match to TRBD1 (5 bases). V was pared by 5 bases and J by 4 bases, with 11 bases between. Germline values: CDR1 MDHEN, CDR2 SYDVKM. The CDR3 runs 13 residues. Here the CDR3 DNA reads TGTGCCAGCAGTGTTGAGGGGCTCTATGGCTACACCTTC. Its protein product is CASSVEGLYGYTF.

This clone was counted only a few times. The V gene is TRBV29-1, the J gene TRBJ2-1, with a possible D match to TRBD2 (6 bases). The length of the CDR3 is 13 residues. V lost 7 bases, J lost 4 bases, and 14 bases lay in between. The germline V gene encodes CDR1 SQVTM and CDR2 ANQGSEA. CDR3 in DNA: TGCAGCGCCGCGGGACTCGATTACAATGAGCAGTTCTTC. Translation: CSAAGLDYNEQFF.

This clone was counted a few times. This chain connects TRBV2 to TRBJ2-3, with D unresolved. CDR3 length: 14 amino acids. Trimming took off 0 bases at V and 1 base at J, with 5 bases between the two ends. Germline CDR1 reads SNHLY; CDR2 reads FYNNEI. The CDR3 spells CASSEAARTDTQYF. The CDR3 nucleotides read TGTGCCAGCAGTGAAGCGGCACGCACAGATACGCAGTATTTT. The whole variable domain, remainder taken from reference TRBV2 and TRBJ2-3, is EPEVTQTPSHQVTQMGQEVILRCVPISNHLYFYWYRQILGQKVEFLVSFYNNEISEKSEIFDDQFSVERPDGSNFTLKIRSTKLEDSAMYFCASSEAARTDTQYFGPGTRLTVL.

This clone was counted only a few times. J is TRBJ2-3 and V is TRBV7-9; D perhaps matches TRBD1 (5 bases). V was pared by 3 bases and J by 3 bases, with 19 bases between. CDR3 size: 17 residues. The germline CDR1 and CDR2 sequences are SEHNR and FQNEAQ (reference sequence). DNA for the CDR3: TGTGCCAGCAGCTTCCGTGTCCTAGGGGCGGAGACAGATACGCAGTATTTT. It encodes CASSFRVLGAETDTQYF.

CDR3 coding DNA: TGTGCCGGTTCCAGGGGGGCCAACGTCCTGACTTTC. Its protein product is CAGSRGANVLTF. The chain couples TRBV5-6 to TRBJ2-6; D is unclear. Looked up from germline, CDR1 is SGHDT and CDR2 is YYEEEE. The CDR3 extends over 12 amino acids. V was trimmed by 10 bases and J by 4 bases, leaving 9 bases between them.

There are a few counts of this clone. The chain carries TRBV7-2 and TRBJ2-7; D uncertain. V was clipped by 0 bases and J by 6 bases, with 3 bases between them. This CDR3 is 11 amino acids long. CDR1 is SGHTA and CDR2 is FQGNSA in the germline V gene. The CDR3 DNA sequence: TGTGCCAGCAGCTTAGCGGTCGAGCAGTACTTC. It codes for CASSLAVEQYF.

This clone was counted only a few times. Within the sample, other DNA sequences also encode this same CDR3. The chain is built from TRBV28 and TRBJ2-7; D perhaps matches TRBD1 (5 bases). Trimming removed 2 bases from V and 5 bases from J, with 7 bases in between. CDR3 length: 12 amino acids. In germline, CDR1 is MDHEN, CDR2 SYDVKM. CDR3 sequence (DNA): TGTGCCAGCAGTTTACTCAGGGACGAGCAGTACTTC. Translating it yields CASSLLRDEQYF.

This clone has more than one count but fewer than ten. The chain links TRBV5-6 to TRBJ2-2, with no clear D. The CDR3 runs to 15 residues. V dropped 5 bases and J dropped 3 bases, with 14 bases sitting between them. Germline V lookup: CDR1 SGHDT, CDR2 YYEEEE. This CDR3 is CASRVGATHTGELFF. In DNA, the CDR3 is TGTGCCAGCAGGGTCGGAGCCACTCACACCGGGGAGCTGTTTTTT. Based on the CDR3 plus reference TRBV5-6 and TRBJ2-2, the full variable domain is DAGVTQSPTHLIKTRGQQVTLRCSPKSGHDTVSWYQQALGQGPQFIFQYYEEEERQRGNFPDRFSGHQFPNYSSELNVNALLLGDSALYLCASRVGATHTGELFFGEGSRLTVL.

The sample holds a few counts of this clone. CDR3 residues: CASSGTGTPDSGANVLTF. CDR3 DNA sequence: TGTGCCAGCAGCGGAACGGGGACTCCCGACTCTGGGGCCAACGTCCTGACTTTC. V gene TRBV21-1 combines with J gene TRBJ2-6; the table's D call of TRBD2 was not tested on the DNA. TRBV21-1 is a listed pseudogene. This CDR3 spans 18 amino acids.

V is TRBV4-2 and J is TRBJ2-1; D is possibly TRBD2 (6 bases). This CDR3 has 15 residues. V was clipped by 4 bases and J by 0 bases, with 10 bases between them. Germline CDR1 is LGHNA and CDR2 is YNFKEQ. CDR3 sequence (DNA): TGTGCCAGCAGCCGGCGGGACTCCTCCTACAATGAGCAGTTCTTC. Its translation: CASSRRDSSYNEQFF.

The V and J genes are TRBV10-1 and TRBJ2-1; the D is unclear. Trimming left V 3 bases short and J 5 bases short, with 11 bases between. The germline CDR1 and CDR2 sequences are WNHNN and SYGVQD (reference sequence). The CDR3 consists of 14 residues. Here the CDR3 DNA reads TGCGCCAGCAGTGATGGCGCCCCCGACAATGAGCAGTTCTTC. This codes for CASSDGAPDNEQFF.

This clone was picked up a small number of times. V is TRBV27 and J is TRBJ1-2; D uncertain. CDR1 is MNHEY, CDR2 SMNVEV, per germline (reference sequence). Trimming removed 2 bases at V and 8 bases at J, with 12 bases between. The CDR3 is 13 amino acids. The CDR3 coding sequence is TGTGCCAGCAGTTTAAAACCCCGGGGAGGCTACACCTTC. Translating it yields CASSLKPRGGYTF.